This TCR beta chain was documented in a study of PD-1 blockade in mismatch repair-deficient tumors. Study conclusions and caveats: Tumor-resident clones, often absent from pretreatment blood, expanded after pembrolizumab and then contracted.

Clones were read by immunoSEQ multiplex PCR, and TCRdb kept only the in-frame ones, dropping some. Among tens of thousands of clones listed, around four fifths were seen once. A note on this clone: Its antigen is unidentified.

Germline assignment: CDR1 LGHNA and CDR2 YNFKEQ. Trimming stripped 2 bases from V and 12 bases from J, with 14 bases between. This CDR3 comprises 12 residues. This TCR derives from an adult with mismatch repair-deficient cancer. The rearrangement links TRBV4-2 to TRBJ2-7; tentatively, D is TRBD1 or TRBD2 (5 bases each). This specimen consisted of peripheral blood, obtained 4 weeks after starting pembrolizumab. Here the CDR3 reads CASSQWGPASYF. CDR3 nucleotides: TGTGCCAGCAGCCAATGGGGACCTGCCTCGTACTTC.